A single sample is the source of the 9 T cell receptor beta chains below, sequenced in a study of beta chain features in type 1 diabetes. Study outcomes and limitations: Significant though moderate, a shortening of TCRB CDR3s appeared in all four CD4+ subsets of Type 1 diabetes patients.

These receptors' targets are unknown. The sequenced template was cDNA made from the entire isolated RNA. Data came from immunoSEQ multiplex PCR; TCRdb stores just in-frame clones and leaves some out. The sample has about 650,000 clones; 9.5% to 15% are singletons. Source material: naive CD4+ T cells from blood. These receptors were taken from a man aged 30-40 years with type 1 diabetes.

The chain joins TRBV4-1 to TRBJ2-7; D not resolved. Trimming took off 2 bases at V and 0 bases at J, with 8 bases between the two ends. Germline CDR1 and CDR2: MGHRA and YSYEKL. CDR3 length: 14 amino acids. CDR3 in amino acids: CASSQQPNSYEQYF. DNA for the CDR3: TGCGCCAGCAGCCAACAGCCCAACTCCTACGAGCAGTACTTC.

The chain uses TRBV18 and TRBJ2-7; D unresolved. This CDR3 contains 14 residues. V was shortened by 0 bases and J by 2 bases, with 8 bases between the two germline ends. Germline CDR1 KGHSH, CDR2 LQKENI. The CDR3, as DNA: TGTGCCAGCTCACCACCGGGCGACCCCTACGAGCAGTACTTC. Its protein product is CASSPPGDPYEQYF.

This clone was observed a handful of times. The chain combines TRBV27 with TRBJ1-2; D might be TRBD1 (5 bases). Deletions cut 5 bases from V and 4 bases from J, with 11 bases between. Germline-derived CDR1 and CDR2 are MNHEY and SMNVEV (reference sequence). This CDR3 is 13 amino acids long. DNA for the CDR3: TGTGCCAGCAGTCCTCGACAGCGCTATGGCTACACCTTC. It translates to CASSPRQRYGYTF.

The V call is TRBV19, the J call TRBJ1-1; 7 positions agree with TRBD1. The CDR3 has 11 amino acids. Trimming cost V 6 bases and J 8 bases; bases outside gene matches: 3. Germline CDR1 is LNHDA and CDR2 is SQIVND (reference sequence). CDR3 sequence: CASRAGGEAFF. CDR3 in DNA: TGTGCCAGTAGGGCAGGGGGAGAAGCTTTCTTT.

This clone showed up just a few times. V and J are TRBV29-1 and TRBJ2-7; 9 nucleotides align to TRBD2. Germline-derived CDR1 and CDR2 are SQVTM and ANQGSEA. This CDR3 is built from 22 residues. The junction had 25 bases not matched to a gene; V was cut back by 0 bases and J by 1 base. CDR3 coding DNA: TGCAGCGTTGAAGATCGGAGATTTGGAGCGGGGGGATCCAGGGGTGGTTCCTACGAGCAGTACTTC. It specifies CSVEDRRFGAGGSRGGSYEQYF.

The rearrangement joins TRBV18 to TRBJ2-3; the D call may be TRBD1 or TRBD2 (6 bases each). The CDR3 spans 17 residues. Deletions cut 3 bases from V and 0 bases from J, with 16 bases between. Germline values: CDR1 KGHSH, CDR2 LQKENI. The CDR3 DNA is TGTGCCAGCTCACCTCCCTTGGGGGGCGCCAGCACAGATACGCAGTATTTT. This sequence encodes CASSPPLGGASTDTQYF.

There are a few counts of this clone. The chain is built from TRBV29-1 and TRBJ1-2; 10 bases agree with TRBD1. The CDR3 is made up of 15 amino acids. V dropped 0 bases and J dropped 8; count of bases not matched to a gene: 9. In germline, CDR1 is SQVTM, CDR2 ANQGSEA. In DNA, the CDR3 is TGCAGCGTTGAAGAATACGGGACAGGGGTTTTGGGCTACACCTTC. It translates to CSVEEYGTGVLGYTF. The complete variable domain, with remaining parts taken from reference TRBV29-1 and TRBJ1-2, reads SAVISQKPSRDICQRGTSLTIQCQVDSQVTMMFWYRQQPGQSLTLIATANQGSEATYESGFVIDKFPISRPNLTFSTLTVSNMSPEDSSIYLCSVEEYGTGVLGYTFGSGTRLTVV.

V gene TRBV2 combines with J gene TRBJ2-7; TRBD1 matches 7 bases. CDR3 length equals 12 residues. Germline CDR1 SNHLY, CDR2 FYNNEI. V was clipped by 8 bases and J by 0 bases; unmatched bases: 1. The CDR3 coding sequence is TGTGCCAGCGGGGACAGCTCCTACGAGCAGTACTTC. It translates to CASGDSSYEQYF.

The sample holds a few counts of this clone. This rearrangement joins TRBV7-6 to TRBJ2-5; 8 bases are shared with TRBD2. V dropped 7 bases and J dropped 1; count of bases not matched to a gene: 11. Germline lookup yields CDR1 SGHVS and CDR2 FNYEAQ. CDR3 length: 16 amino acids. The DNA of the CDR3 is TGTGCCAGCACCTTGGGGGCGGGGGGCCTCCAAGAGACCCAGTACTTC. Translation: CASTLGAGGLQETQYF.